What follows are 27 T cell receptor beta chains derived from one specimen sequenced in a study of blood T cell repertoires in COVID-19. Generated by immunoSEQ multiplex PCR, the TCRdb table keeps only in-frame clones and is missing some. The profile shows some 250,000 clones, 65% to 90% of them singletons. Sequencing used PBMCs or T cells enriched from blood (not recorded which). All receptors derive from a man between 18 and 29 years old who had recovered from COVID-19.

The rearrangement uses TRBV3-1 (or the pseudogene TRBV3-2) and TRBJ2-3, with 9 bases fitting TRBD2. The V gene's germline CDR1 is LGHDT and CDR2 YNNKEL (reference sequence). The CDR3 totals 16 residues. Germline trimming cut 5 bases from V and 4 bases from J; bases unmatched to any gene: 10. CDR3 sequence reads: CASSARLAGFSDTQYF. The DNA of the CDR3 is TGTGCCAGCAGCGCTAGGCTAGCGGGATTCTCAGATACGCAGTATTTT.

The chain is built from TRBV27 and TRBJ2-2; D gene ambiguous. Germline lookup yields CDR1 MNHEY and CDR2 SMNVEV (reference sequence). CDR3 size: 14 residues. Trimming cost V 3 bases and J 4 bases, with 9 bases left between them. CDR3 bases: TGTGCCAGCAGTTTTCAACTTATCACCGGGGAGCTGTTTTTT. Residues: CASSFQLITGELFF.

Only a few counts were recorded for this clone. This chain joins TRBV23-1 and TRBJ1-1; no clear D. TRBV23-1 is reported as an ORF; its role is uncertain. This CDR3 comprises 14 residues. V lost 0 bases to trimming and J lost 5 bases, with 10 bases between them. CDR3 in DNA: TGCGCCAGCAGTCAATCGAGGGCGGAGACTGAAGCTTTCTTT. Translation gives CASSQSRAETEAFF.

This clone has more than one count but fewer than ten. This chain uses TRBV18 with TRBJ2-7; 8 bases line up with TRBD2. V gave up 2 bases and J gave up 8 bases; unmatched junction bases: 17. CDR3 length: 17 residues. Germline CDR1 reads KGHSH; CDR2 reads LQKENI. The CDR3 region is CASSPRAGLADGPQQYF. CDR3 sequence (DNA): TGTGCCAGCTCACCAAGGGCTGGACTAGCTGATGGACCCCAGCAGTACTTC.

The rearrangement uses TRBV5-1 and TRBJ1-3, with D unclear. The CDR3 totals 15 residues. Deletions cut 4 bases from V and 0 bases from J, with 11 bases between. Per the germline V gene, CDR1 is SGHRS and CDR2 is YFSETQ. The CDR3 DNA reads TGCGCCAGCAGCGATAGACTGAGCTCTGGAAACACCATATATTTT. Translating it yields CASSDRLSSGNTIYF.

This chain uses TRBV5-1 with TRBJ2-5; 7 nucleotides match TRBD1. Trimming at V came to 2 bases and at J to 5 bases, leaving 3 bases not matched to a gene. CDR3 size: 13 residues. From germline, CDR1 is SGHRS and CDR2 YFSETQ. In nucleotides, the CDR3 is TGCGCCAGCAGCTTCCAGGGGGACGAGACCCAGTACTTC. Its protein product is CASSFQGDETQYF.

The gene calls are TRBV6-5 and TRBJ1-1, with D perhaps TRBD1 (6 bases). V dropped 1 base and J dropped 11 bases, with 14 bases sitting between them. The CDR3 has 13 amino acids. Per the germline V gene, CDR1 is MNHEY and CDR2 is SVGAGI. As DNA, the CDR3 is TGTGCCAGCAGTTACTGGGGCAGGGGTGAGGCTTTCTTT. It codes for CASSYWGRGEAFF.

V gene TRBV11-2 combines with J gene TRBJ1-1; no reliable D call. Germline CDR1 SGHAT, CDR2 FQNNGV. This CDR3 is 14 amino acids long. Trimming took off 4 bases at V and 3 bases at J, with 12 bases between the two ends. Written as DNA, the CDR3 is TGTGCCAGCAGCTCACGGTGGTATGACACTGAAGCTTTCTTT. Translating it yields CASSSRWYDTEAFF.

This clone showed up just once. The CDR3 sequence: CASSPGTTLQETQYF. CDR3 DNA: TGTGCCAGCAGTCCCGGGACTACCCTCCAAGAGACCCAGTACTTC. The rearrangement joins TRBV11-2 to TRBJ2-5, with TRBD2 matching over 7 bases. With 6 bases clipped from V and 1 base from J, the junction kept 8 bases outside the gene matches. Germline V gene lookup returns CDR1 SGHAT and CDR2 FQNNGV. This CDR3 has 15 amino acids.

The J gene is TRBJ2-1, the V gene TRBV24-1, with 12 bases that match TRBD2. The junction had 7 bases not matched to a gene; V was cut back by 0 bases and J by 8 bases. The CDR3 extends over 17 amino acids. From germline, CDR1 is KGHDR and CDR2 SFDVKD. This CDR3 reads CATSDLQASGRVDEQFF. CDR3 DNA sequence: TGTGCCACCAGTGATTTGCAGGCTAGCGGGAGGGTAGATGAGCAGTTCTTC.

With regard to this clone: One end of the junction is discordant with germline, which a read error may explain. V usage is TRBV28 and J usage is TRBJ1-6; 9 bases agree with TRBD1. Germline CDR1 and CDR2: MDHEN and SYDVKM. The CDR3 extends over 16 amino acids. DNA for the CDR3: TGTGCCAGCGGGGGACAGGGATCAGGACCTAATTCACCCTTCCACTTT. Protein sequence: CASGGQGSGPNSPFHF.

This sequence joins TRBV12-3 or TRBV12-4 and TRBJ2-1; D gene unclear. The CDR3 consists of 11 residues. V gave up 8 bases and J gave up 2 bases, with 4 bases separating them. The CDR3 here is CASGPYNEQFF. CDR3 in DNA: TGTGCCAGCGGCCCCTACAATGAGCAGTTCTTC.

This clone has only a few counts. CDR3 loop: CASSAGSGGRSYEQYF. For the CDR3, the DNA is TGCGCCAGCAGTGCGGGCTCGGGCGGGCGTTCCTACGAGCAGTACTTC. V gene TRBV10-1 combines with J gene TRBJ2-7; maybe TRBD2 (5 bases). The germline gives CDR1 WNHNN, CDR2 SYGVQD (reference sequence). Deletions cut 4 bases from V and 1 base from J, with 17 bases between. This CDR3 contains 16 residues.

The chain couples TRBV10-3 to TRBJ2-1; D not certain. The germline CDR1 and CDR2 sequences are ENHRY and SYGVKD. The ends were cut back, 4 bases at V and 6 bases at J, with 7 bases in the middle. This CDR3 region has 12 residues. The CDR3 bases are TGTGCCATCAGTGTTAGTGGCAATGAGCAGTTCTTC. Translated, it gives CAISVSGNEQFF.

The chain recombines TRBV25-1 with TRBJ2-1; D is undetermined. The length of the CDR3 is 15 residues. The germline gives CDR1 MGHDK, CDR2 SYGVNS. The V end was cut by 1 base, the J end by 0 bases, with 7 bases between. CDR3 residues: CASSESSRSYNEQFF. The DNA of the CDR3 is TGTGCCAGCAGTGAATCTAGTCGCTCCTACAATGAGCAGTTCTTC. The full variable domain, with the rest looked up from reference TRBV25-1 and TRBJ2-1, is EADIYQTPRYLVIGTGKKITLECSQTMGHDKMYWYQQDPGMELHLIHYSYGVNSTEKGDLSSESTVSRIRTEHFPLTLESARPSHTSQYLCASSESSRSYNEQFFGPGTRLTVL.

This CDR3 reads CASSDSRGRGTGELFF. The CDR3 region has the DNA TGTGCCAGCAGTGACTCTAGGGGGCGCGGAACCGGGGAGCTGTTTTTT. The gene calls are TRBV6-4 and TRBJ2-2; 7 bases are shared with TRBD1. The trim removed 0 bases at V and 5 bases at J, leaving 6 bases unmatched. There are 16 residues in the CDR3. CDR1 and CDR2 from the germline V gene are MRHNA and SNTAGT.

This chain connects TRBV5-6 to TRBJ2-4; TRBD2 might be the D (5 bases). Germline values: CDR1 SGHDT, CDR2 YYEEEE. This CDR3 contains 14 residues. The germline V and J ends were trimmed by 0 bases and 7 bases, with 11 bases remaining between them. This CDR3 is CASSLAGNINIQYF. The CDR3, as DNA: TGTGCCAGCAGCTTGGCCGGGAATATCAACATTCAGTACTTC.

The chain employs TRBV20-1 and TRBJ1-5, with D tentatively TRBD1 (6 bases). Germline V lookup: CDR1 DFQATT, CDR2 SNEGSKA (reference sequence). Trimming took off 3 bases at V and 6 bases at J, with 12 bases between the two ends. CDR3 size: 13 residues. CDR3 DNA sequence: TGCAGTGCTAGTCCAGGGGAAAGTCAGCCCCAGCATTTT. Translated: CSASPGESQPQHF.

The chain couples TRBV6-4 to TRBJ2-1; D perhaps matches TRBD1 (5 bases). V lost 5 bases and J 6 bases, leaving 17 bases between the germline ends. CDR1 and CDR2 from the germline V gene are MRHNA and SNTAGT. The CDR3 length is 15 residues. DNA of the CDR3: TGTGCCAGCAGTTCCCACCCGGGTCAGGGCAATGAGCAGTTCTTC. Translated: CASSSHPGQGNEQFF.

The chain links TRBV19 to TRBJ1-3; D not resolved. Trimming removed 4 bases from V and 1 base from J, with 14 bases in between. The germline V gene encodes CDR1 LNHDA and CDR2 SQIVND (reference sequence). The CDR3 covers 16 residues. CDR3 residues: CASSRALTRSGNTIYF. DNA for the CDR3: TGTGCCAGTAGTAGGGCTCTCACGCGATCTGGAAACACCATATATTTT.

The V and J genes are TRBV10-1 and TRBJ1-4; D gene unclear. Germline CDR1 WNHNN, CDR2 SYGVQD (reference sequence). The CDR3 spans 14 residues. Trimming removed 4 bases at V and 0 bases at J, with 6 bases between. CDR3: CASSAGTTNEKLFF. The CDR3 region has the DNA TGCGCCAGCAGTGCGGGTACAACTAATGAAAAACTGTTTTTT.

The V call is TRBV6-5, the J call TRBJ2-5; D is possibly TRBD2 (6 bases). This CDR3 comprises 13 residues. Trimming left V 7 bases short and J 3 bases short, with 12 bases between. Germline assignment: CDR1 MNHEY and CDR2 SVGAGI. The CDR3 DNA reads TGTGCCAGCAATAGTTGGAGGGAAGAGACCCAGTACTTC. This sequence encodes CASNSWREETQYF.

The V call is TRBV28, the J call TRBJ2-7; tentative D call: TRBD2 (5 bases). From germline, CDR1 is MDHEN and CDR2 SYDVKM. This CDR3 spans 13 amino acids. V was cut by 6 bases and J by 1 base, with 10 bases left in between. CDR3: CASRVGLSYEQYF. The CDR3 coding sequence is TGTGCCAGCAGGGTCGGACTGTCCTACGAGCAGTACTTC.

CDR3 nucleotides: TGTGCCAGCAGTCCCATCCAGCCAGCGGGAGCCTCCAATGAGCAGTTCTTC. Translating gives CASSPIQPAGASNEQFF. The gene calls are TRBV27 and TRBJ2-1, with 8 bases fitting TRBD2. Trimming removed 5 bases from V and 6 bases from J; junction bases left unmatched: 15. CDR1 and CDR2 from the germline V gene are MNHEY and SMNVEV (reference sequence). The CDR3 spans 17 residues.

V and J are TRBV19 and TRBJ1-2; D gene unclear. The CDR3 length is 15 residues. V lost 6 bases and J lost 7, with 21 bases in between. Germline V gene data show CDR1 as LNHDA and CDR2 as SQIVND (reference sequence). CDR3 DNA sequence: TGTGCCAGTAGCTGGTCTAGCGGGGTCTGGTTTGGCTACACCTTC. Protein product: CASSWSSGVWFGYTF.

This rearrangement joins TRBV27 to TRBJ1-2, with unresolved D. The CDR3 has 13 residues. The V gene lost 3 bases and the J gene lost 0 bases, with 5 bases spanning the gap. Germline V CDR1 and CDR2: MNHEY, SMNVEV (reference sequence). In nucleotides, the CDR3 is TGTGCCAGCAGTTTCGCAGCTAACTATGGCTACACCTTC. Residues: CASSFAANYGYTF.

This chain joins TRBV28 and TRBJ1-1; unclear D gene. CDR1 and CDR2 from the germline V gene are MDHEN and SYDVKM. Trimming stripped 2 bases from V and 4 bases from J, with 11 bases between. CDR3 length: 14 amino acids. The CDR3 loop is CASSLGRTVTEAFF. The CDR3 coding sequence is TGTGCCAGCAGTTTAGGGAGGACGGTCACTGAAGCTTTCTTT.